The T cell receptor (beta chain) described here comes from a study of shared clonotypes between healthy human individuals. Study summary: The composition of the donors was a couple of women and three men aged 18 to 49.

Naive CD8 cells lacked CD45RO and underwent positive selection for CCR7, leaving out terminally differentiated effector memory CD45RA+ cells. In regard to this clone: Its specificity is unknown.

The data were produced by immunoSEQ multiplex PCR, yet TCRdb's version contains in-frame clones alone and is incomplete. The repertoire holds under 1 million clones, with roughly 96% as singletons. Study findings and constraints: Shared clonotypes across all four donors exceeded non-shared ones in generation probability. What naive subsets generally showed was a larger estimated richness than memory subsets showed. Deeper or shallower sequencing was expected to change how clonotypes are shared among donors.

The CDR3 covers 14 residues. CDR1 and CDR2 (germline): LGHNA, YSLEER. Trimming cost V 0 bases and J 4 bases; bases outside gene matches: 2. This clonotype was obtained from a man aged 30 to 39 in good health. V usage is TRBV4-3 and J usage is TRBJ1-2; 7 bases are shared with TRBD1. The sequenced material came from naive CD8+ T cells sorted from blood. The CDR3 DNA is TGCGCCAGCAGCCAAGACGGGGACAGCTATGGCTACACCTTC. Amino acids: CASSQDGDSYGYTF.